These 28 T cell receptor beta chains share one sample of origin, sequenced in a study of blood T cell repertoires in COVID-19. Repertoires were generated with immunoSEQ multiplex PCR, while TCRdb's copy carries only in-frame clones and drops some. The sample holds about 430,000 clones, roughly 90% seen once. Material: peripheral blood. The receptors come from a man between 18 and 35 years old with COVID-19, enrolled during active disease.

This rearrangement joins TRBV5-1 to TRBJ1-4; tentative D call: TRBD1 (5 bases). CDR3 length equals 15 residues. V dropped 0 bases and J dropped 1 base, with 7 bases sitting between them. CDR1 is SGHRS, CDR2 YFSETQ, per germline. CDR3 nucleotide sequence: TGCGCCAGCAGCTTGGGGCAGGGAACTAATGAAAAACTGTTTTTT. Its protein is CASSLGQGTNEKLFF.

This clone showed up just once. This sequence joins TRBV19 and TRBJ1-1; D is uncertain. The V gene's germline CDR1 is LNHDA and CDR2 SQIVND (reference sequence). The length of the CDR3 is 14 residues. Trimming took off 1 base at V and 0 bases at J, with 6 bases between the two ends. The DNA of the CDR3 is TGTGCCAGTAGTATAGCGAGGATGAACACTGAAGCTTTCTTT. Amino acid sequence: CASSIARMNTEAFF. Supplemented by reference TRBV19 and TRBJ1-1, the full variable domain reads DGGITQSPKYLFRKEGQNVTLSCEQNLNHDAMYWYRQDPGQGLRLIYYSQIVNDFQKGDIAEGYSVSREKKESFPLTVTSAQKNPTAFYLCASSIARMNTEAFFGQGTRLTVV.

The rearrangement joins TRBV5-1 to TRBJ2-7; 9 positions agree with TRBD1. The V gene's germline CDR1 is SGHRS and CDR2 YFSETQ. V gave up 4 bases and J gave up 7 bases; unmatched junction bases: 6. CDR3 length: 13 residues. The CDR3 here is CASSIRDRVEQYF. In DNA form, the CDR3 reads TGCGCCAGCAGCATCCGGGACAGGGTAGAGCAGTACTTC.

J is TRBJ2-3 and V is TRBV30; D is perhaps TRBD1 (7 bases). Trimming pared 7 bases from V and 3 bases from J, leaving 26 bases between. Germline V CDR1 and CDR2: GTSNPN, SVGIG (reference sequence). This CDR3 is built from 17 residues. CDR3: CASTPLGGGGRTDTQYF. DNA of the CDR3: TGTGCCTCAACGCCCCTTGGAGGGGGCGGAAGGACAGATACGCAGTATTTT. The variable domain in full, completed from reference TRBV30 and TRBJ2-3, reads SQTIHQWPATLVQPVGSPLSLECTVEGTSNPNLYWYRQAAGRGLQLLFYSVGIGQISSEVPQNLSASRPQDRQFILSSKKLLLSDSGFYLCASTPLGGGGRTDTQYFGPGTRLTVL.

Turning to this clone: This sample includes further DNA sequences coding for the same CDR3. This chain connects TRBV11-2 to TRBJ2-7; D uncertain. V was shortened by 1 base and J by 0 bases, with 4 bases between the two germline ends. Germline CDR1 is SGHAT and CDR2 is FQNNGV. This CDR3 has 13 amino acids. DNA for the CDR3: TGTGCCAGCAGCTTAGGGAGCTCCTACGAGCAGTACTTC. As protein: CASSLGSSYEQYF.

This chain uses TRBV4-2 with TRBJ2-5; D is possibly TRBD2 (6 bases). The germline V gene encodes CDR1 LGHNA and CDR2 YNFKEQ. Trimming took off 4 bases at V and 1 base at J, with 13 bases between the two ends. The CDR3 loop spans 15 amino acids. This CDR3 reads CASSLHSGSQETQYF. The CDR3 region has the DNA TGTGCCAGCAGCCTGCACAGCGGGTCCCAAGAGACCCAGTACTTC.

V is TRBV6-5 and J is TRBJ2-2; TRBD1 matches at 7 bases. The germline gives CDR1 MNHEY, CDR2 SVGAGI. The ends lost 11 bases at V and 5 bases at J; junction bases unmatched: 8. The CDR3 totals 13 residues. The CDR3 loop is CAGGQSVTGELFF. Here the CDR3 DNA reads TGTGCCGGGGGACAGTCGGTAACCGGGGAGCTGTTTTTT.

This chain uses TRBV7-9 with TRBJ2-1; 14 bases agree with TRBD2. Germline trimming cut 1 base from V and 7 bases from J; bases unmatched to any gene: 3. The CDR3 sequence is 16 residues long. Germline loops: CDR1 SEHNR, CDR2 FQNEAQ (reference sequence). The CDR3 nucleotides are TGTGCCAGCAGCTTAGGACTAGCGGGAGGGATGAATGAGCAGTTCTTC. Its protein product is CASSLGLAGGMNEQFF.

J is TRBJ2-3 and V is TRBV25-1; 8 nucleotides align to TRBD1. This CDR3 has 17 residues. V was clipped by 3 bases and J by 4 bases; unmatched bases: 12. CDR1 is MGHDK and CDR2 is SYGVNS in the germline V gene. CDR3 loop: CASSELRTGYGSDTQYF. As DNA, the CDR3 is TGTGCCAGCAGTGAGCTACGGACAGGGTATGGGTCAGATACGCAGTATTTT.

The V call is TRBV11-2, the J call TRBJ2-1; unclear D gene. In germline, CDR1 is SGHAT, CDR2 FQNNGV. CDR3 length: 15 residues. The V end lost 0 bases, the J end lost 0 bases, and 6 bases lay between the germline ends. CDR3 DNA sequence: TGTGCCAGCAGCTTAGATCCCAACTCCTACAATGAGCAGTTCTTC. Amino acid sequence: CASSLDPNSYNEQFF.

V is TRBV3-1 (or the pseudogene TRBV3-2) and J is TRBJ1-1; 7 bases agree with TRBD1. This CDR3 is built from 14 residues. In germline, CDR1 is LGHDT, CDR2 YNNKEL (reference sequence). Trimming at V came to 3 bases and at J to 3 bases, leaving 4 bases not matched to a gene. The CDR3 coding sequence is TGTGCCAGCAGCCAGGCCGACAGGGACACTGAAGCTTTCTTT. As protein: CASSQADRDTEAFF.

The chain employs TRBV27 and TRBJ2-7, with TRBD2 matching 7 bases. After removal of 3 bases from V and 0 bases from J, the junction contained 8 bases not matched to a gene. Per the germline V gene, CDR1 is MNHEY and CDR2 is SMNVEV (reference sequence). The CDR3 runs to 16 residues. CDR3 sequence (DNA): TGTGCCAGCAGTTTCGTTCCGGGAGGCCGCTCCTACGAGCAGTACTTC. It translates to CASSFVPGGRSYEQYF.

The chain couples TRBV7-5 to TRBJ1-1; the table's D call, TRBD1, was not checked against the DNA. TRBV7-5 is a pseudogene locus. The CDR3 covers 15 residues. The CDR3: CVRSASTGRNTEAFF. In DNA, the CDR3 is TGTGTCAGAAGCGCGTCGACAGGCCGGAACACTGAAGCTTTCTTT.

This sequence joins TRBV24-1 and TRBJ2-3, with 10 bases identical to TRBD1. Germline CDR1 KGHDR, CDR2 SFDVKD. There are 16 residues in the CDR3. The J segment lost 2 bases and the V segment lost 3 bases, leaving 4 bases of the junction unmatched. CDR3 sequence (DNA): TGTGCCACCAGTGATACCGGGACAGGGGACACAGATACGCAGTATTTT. It encodes CATSDTGTGDTDTQYF.

This clone was counted a single time. The V and J genes are TRBV9 and TRBJ2-7, with TRBD1 identical over 9 bases. Trimming removed 1 base from V and 6 bases from J; junction bases left unmatched: 2. Germline lookup yields CDR1 SGDLS and CDR2 YYNGEE. The CDR3 is 13 amino acids. CDR3 sequence: CASSVSTGGEQYF. CDR3 nucleotide sequence: TGTGCCAGCAGCGTATCGACAGGGGGCGAGCAGTACTTC.

The gene calls are TRBV30 and TRBJ1-1, with 9 bases that match TRBD1. V dropped 2 bases and J dropped 5; count of bases not matched to a gene: 3. The germline V gene has CDR1 GTSNPN and CDR2 SVGIG (reference sequence). The CDR3 runs to 13 residues. CDR3 protein: CAWSWTGDTEAFF. CDR3 DNA: TGTGCCTGGAGTTGGACAGGGGATACTGAAGCTTTCTTT.

The rearrangement joins TRBV10-1 to TRBJ2-1, with 8 bases matching TRBD1. V was clipped by 5 bases and J by 12 bases; unmatched bases: 3. The CDR3 runs 11 residues. Germline loops: CDR1 WNHNN, CDR2 SYGVQD (reference sequence). DNA for the CDR3: TGCGCCAGCAGTCCAGGGGGCGGGCAGTTCTTC. It encodes CASSPGGGQFF.

The V and J genes are TRBV27 and TRBJ2-7; 7 bases agree with TRBD2. From germline, CDR1 is MNHEY and CDR2 SMNVEV (reference sequence). The CDR3 length is 15 residues. Germline trimming cut 0 bases from V and 3 bases from J; bases unmatched to any gene: 5. The CDR3 nucleotides read TGTGCCAGCAGTTTATCGATGGGCGGGGGCTACGAGCAGTACTTC. Its protein product is CASSLSMGGGYEQYF.

This chain joins TRBV5-1 and TRBJ2-7; a possible D gene is TRBD1 (5 bases). The CDR3 totals 15 residues. V lost 1 base and J lost 2, with 13 bases in between. CDR1 is SGHRS and CDR2 is YFSETQ in the germline V gene. DNA for the CDR3: TGCGCCAGCAGCTTGAGGGGATCCGACCCCTACGAGCAGTACTTC. This sequence encodes CASSLRGSDPYEQYF.

The chain employs TRBV4-1 and TRBJ2-2; D call uncertain. Looked up from germline, CDR1 is MGHRA and CDR2 is YSYEKL. The CDR3 spans 16 residues. Trimming stripped 1 base from V and 0 bases from J, with 9 bases between. The CDR3 DNA follows: TGCGCCAGCAGCCAAGCCGGTTTCCCGAACACCGGGGAGCTGTTTTTT. Amino acids: CASSQAGFPNTGELFF.

The chain carries TRBV27 and TRBJ2-3; D is uncertain. V was clipped by 2 bases and J by 0 bases, with 9 bases between them. This CDR3 is built from 15 residues. Germline-derived CDR1 and CDR2 are MNHEY and SMNVEV (reference sequence). CDR3 in amino acids: CASSLNYPSTDTQYF. CDR3 in DNA: TGTGCCAGCAGTTTAAACTATCCTAGCACAGATACGCAGTATTTT.

V usage is TRBV7-9 and J usage is TRBJ1-2, with D perhaps TRBD1 (5 bases). The germline V gene encodes CDR1 SEHNR and CDR2 FQNEAQ (reference sequence). This CDR3 has 13 residues. V lost 5 bases to trimming and J lost 8 bases, with 15 bases between them. CDR3 DNA sequence: TGTGCCAGCAGCCCCGTGGGAGGGGCCGGCTACACCTTC. It yields the protein CASSPVGGAGYTF.

The V gene is TRBV19, the J gene TRBJ1-1; perhaps TRBD1 as D (5 bases). V lost 7 bases to trimming and J lost 4 bases, with 16 bases between them. This CDR3 comprises 14 residues. Germline-derived CDR1 and CDR2 are LNHDA and SQIVND (reference sequence). As DNA, the CDR3 is TGTGCCAGTAACCCCACCGGGGGGGGCACTGAAGCTTTCTTT. Its translation is CASNPTGGGTEAFF.

V usage is TRBV18 and J usage is TRBJ2-6; TRBD2 agrees at 7 bases. The CDR3 is made up of 16 amino acids. The germline V gene has CDR1 KGHSH and CDR2 LQKENI. The ends lost 5 bases at V and 3 bases at J; junction bases unmatched: 7. CDR3 loop: CASSTGGPGGANVLTF. Written as DNA, the CDR3 is TGTGCCAGCTCAACGGGGGGTCCTGGTGGGGCCAACGTCCTGACTTTC. Based on the CDR3 plus reference TRBV18 and TRBJ2-6, the full variable domain is NAGVMQNPRHLVRRRGQEARLRCSPMKGHSHVYWYRQLPEEGLKFMVYLQKENIIDESGMPKERFSAEFPKEGPSILRIQQVVRGDSAAYFCASSTGGPGGANVLTFGAGSRLTVL.

V gene TRBV19 combines with J gene TRBJ1-5; D is undetermined. The CDR3 has 16 residues. V lost 6 bases to trimming and J lost 0 bases, with 15 bases between them. CDR1 is LNHDA and CDR2 is SQIVND in the germline V gene (reference sequence). The CDR3 coding sequence is TGTGCCAGTAGGGCCCGGGAGGTTTATAGCAATCAGCCCCAGCATTTT. It translates to CASRAREVYSNQPQHF.

The V call is TRBV15, the J call TRBJ1-2; D ambiguous. Between the trimmed V and J ends, which lost 7 bases and 3 bases, there was a span of 9 bases. Per the germline V gene, CDR1 is LNHNV and CDR2 is YYDKDF (reference sequence). This CDR3 has 12 residues. The CDR3 nucleotides read TGTGCCACCATTAGCGGGGACTATGGCTACACCTTC. Residues: CATISGDYGYTF.

The chain recombines TRBV3-1 (or the pseudogene TRBV3-2) with TRBJ2-7; D remains unclear. The germline CDR1 and CDR2 sequences are LGHDT and YNNKEL (reference sequence). V was clipped by 2 bases and J by 6 bases, with 11 bases between them. The CDR3 runs to 13 residues. CDR3: CASSQISGCEQYF. The CDR3, as DNA: TGTGCCAGCAGCCAAATTTCTGGCTGCGAGCAGTACTTC.

This rearrangement joins TRBV30 to TRBJ1-3; 7 bases align to TRBD1. V lost 4 bases and J lost 0; bases outside the gene matches: 9. The CDR3 is made up of 16 amino acids. From germline, CDR1 is GTSNPN and CDR2 SVGIG (reference sequence). The CDR3 region is CAWMDRSTRSGNTIYF. In DNA form, the CDR3 reads TGTGCCTGGATGGACAGGTCAACACGCTCTGGAAACACCATATATTTT.